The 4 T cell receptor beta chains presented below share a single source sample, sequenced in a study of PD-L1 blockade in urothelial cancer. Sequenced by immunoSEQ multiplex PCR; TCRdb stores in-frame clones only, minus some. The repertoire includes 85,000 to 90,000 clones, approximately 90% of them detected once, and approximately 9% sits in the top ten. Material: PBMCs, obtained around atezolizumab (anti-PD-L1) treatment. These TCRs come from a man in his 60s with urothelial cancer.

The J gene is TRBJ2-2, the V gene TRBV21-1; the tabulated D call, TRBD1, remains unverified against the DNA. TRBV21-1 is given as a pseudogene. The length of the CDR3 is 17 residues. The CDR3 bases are TGTGCCAGCAGCAACGGGACAGACCAAAGAAACACCGGGGAGCTGTTTTTT. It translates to CASSNGTDQRNTGELFF.

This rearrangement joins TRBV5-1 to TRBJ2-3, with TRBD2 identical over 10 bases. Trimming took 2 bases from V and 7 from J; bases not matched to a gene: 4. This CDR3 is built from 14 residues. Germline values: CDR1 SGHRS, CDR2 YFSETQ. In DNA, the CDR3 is TGCGCCAGCAGCTTACTAGCGGGGACGAATACGCAGTATTTT. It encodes CASSLLAGTNTQYF.

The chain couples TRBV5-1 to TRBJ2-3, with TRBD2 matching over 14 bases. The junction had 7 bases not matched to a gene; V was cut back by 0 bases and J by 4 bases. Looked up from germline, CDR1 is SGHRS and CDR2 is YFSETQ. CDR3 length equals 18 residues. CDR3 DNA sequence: TGCGCCAGCAGCTTGGCGGGGACTAGCGGGGGCTTCGCAGATACGCAGTATTTT. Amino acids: CASSLAGTSGGFADTQYF. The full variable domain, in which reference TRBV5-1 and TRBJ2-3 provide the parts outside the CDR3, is KAGVTQTPRYLIKTRGQQVTLSCSPISGHRSVSWYQQTPGQGLQFLFEYFSETQRNKGNFPGRFSGRQFSNSRSEMNVSTLELGDSALYLCASSLAGTSGGFADTQYFGPGTRLTVL.

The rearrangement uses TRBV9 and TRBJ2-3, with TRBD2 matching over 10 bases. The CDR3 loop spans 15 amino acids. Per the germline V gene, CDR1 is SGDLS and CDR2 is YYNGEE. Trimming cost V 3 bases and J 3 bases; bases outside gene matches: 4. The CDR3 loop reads CASSEREGRTDTQYF. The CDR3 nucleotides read TGTGCCAGCAGCGAGCGGGAGGGTCGGACAGATACGCAGTATTTT.